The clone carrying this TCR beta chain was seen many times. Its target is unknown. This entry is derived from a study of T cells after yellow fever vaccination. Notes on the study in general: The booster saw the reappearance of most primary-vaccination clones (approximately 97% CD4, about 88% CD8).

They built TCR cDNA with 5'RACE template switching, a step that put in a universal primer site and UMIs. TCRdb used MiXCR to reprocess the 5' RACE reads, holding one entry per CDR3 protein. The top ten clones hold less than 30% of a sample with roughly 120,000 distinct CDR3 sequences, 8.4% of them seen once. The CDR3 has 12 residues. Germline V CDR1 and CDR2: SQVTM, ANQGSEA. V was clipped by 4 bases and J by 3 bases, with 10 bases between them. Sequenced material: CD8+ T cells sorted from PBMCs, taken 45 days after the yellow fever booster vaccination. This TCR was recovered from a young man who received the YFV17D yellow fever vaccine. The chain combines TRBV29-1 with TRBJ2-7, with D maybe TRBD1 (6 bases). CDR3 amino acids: CSVGGGVYEQYF. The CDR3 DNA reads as TGCAGCGTTGGAGGGGGAGTCTACGAGCAGTACTTC.